This T cell receptor (beta chain) was sequenced during a study of cytomegalovirus exposure and HLA in healthy donors. Germline CDR1 reads SGHTA; CDR2 reads FQGNSA. The CDR3 is made up of 12 amino acids. V was clipped by 5 bases and J by 0 bases, with 2 bases between them. The PCR employed 60 Vbeta primers together with 13 Jbeta primers. The protocol was immunoSEQ multiplex PCR, while the TCRdb copy is restricted to in-frame clones and leaves out a portion. This repertoire shows roughly 110,000 clones, around 72% found once; its top ten account for about 14%. The sequencing sample was made of PBMCs. The J gene is TRBJ1-5, the V gene TRBV7-2; D remains unclear. This TCR came from a woman aged 40 to 50 in good health and CMV-seropositive. CDR3 sequence reads: CASSRSNQPQHF. The CDR3 DNA follows: TGTGCCAGCAGCCGTAGCAATCAGCCCCAGCATTTT.